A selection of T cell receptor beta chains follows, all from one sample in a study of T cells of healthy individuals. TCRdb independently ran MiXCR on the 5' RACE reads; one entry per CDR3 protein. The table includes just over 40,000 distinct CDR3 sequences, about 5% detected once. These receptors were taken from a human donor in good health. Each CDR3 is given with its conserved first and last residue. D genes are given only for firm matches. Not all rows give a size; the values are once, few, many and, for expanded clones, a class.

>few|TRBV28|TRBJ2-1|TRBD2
CASSPALAGFNEQFF
TGTGCCAGCAGTCCCGCTTTAGCGGGATTTAATGAGCAGTTCTTC
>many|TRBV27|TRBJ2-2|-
CASSTEYSRVPGELFF
TGTGCCAGCAGTACCGAATATTCCCGAGTACCCGGGGAGCTGTTTTTT
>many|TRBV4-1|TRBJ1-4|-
CASSQRNTQGNEKLFF
TGCGCCAGCAGCCAAAGAAACACACAGGGTAATGAAAAACTGTTTTTT
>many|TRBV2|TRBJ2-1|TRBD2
CASSELGTSGTYQQFF
TGTGCCAGCAGTGAATTAGGGACTAGCGGAACCTATCAGCAGTTCTTC
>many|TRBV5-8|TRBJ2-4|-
CASSLGLSVAKNIQYF
TGTGCCAGCAGCTTGGGACTAAGCGTGGCCAAAAACATTCAGTACTTC
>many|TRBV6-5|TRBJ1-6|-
CASSYTTGEDSPLHF
TGTGCCAGCAGTTACACGACAGGAGAAGATTCACCCCTCCACTTT
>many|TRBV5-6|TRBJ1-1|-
CASSLSGGLRTEAFF
TGTGCCAGCAGCTTGAGTGGGGGGTTGAGGACTGAAGCTTTCTTT
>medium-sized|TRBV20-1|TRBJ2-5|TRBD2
CSARTSGGELETQYF
TGCAGTGCCCGGACTAGCGGGGGGGAGCTTGAGACCCAGTACTTC
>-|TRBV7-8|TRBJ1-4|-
CASSQKSRGGEKLFF
TGTGCCAGCAGTCAAAAATCCAGGGGTGGTGAAAAACTGTTTTTT
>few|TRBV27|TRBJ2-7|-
CASSLSLLYEQYF
TGTGCCAGCAGTTTATCCCTACTTTACGAGCAGTACTTC
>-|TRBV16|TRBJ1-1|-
CASSQSSFSSEAFF
TGTGCCAGCAGCCAATCTAGCTTTTCGAGTGAAGCTTTCTTT
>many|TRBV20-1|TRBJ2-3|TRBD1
CSATTGVLRTDTQYF
TGCAGTGCTACCACAGGGGTTCTACGCACAGATACGCAGTATTTT
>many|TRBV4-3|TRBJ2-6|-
CASSHADRPGANVLTF
TGCGCCAGCAGCCACGCTGACCGGCCCGGGGCCAACGTCCTGACTTTC
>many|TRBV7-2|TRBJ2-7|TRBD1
CASSTRDSGISYEQYF
TGTGCCAGCAGCACTCGGGACAGTGGAATCTCCTACGAGCAGTACTTC
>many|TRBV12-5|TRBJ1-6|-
CASGLVPGRGDSPLHF
TGTGCTAGTGGTTTGGTACCTGGCAGGGGAGATTCACCCCTCCACTTT
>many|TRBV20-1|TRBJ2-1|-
CSANRGGNEQFF
TGCAGTGCTAACAGGGGGGGCAATGAGCAGTTCTTC
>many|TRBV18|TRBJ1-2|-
CASSPQGYFYGYTF
TGTGCCAGCTCACCACAAGGGTACTTCTATGGCTACACCTTC
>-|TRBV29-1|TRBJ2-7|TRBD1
CSVTTGGVYEQYF
TGCAGCGTTACGACAGGGGGAGTGTACGAGCAGTACTTC
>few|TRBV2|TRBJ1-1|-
CATATFQKTEAFF
TGTGCCACCGCGACGTTCCAAAAGACTGAAGCTTTCTTT
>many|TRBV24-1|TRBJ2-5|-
CATSDRSSRATRGTQYF
TGTGCCACCAGTGATCGGTCCTCGAGGGCGACGAGGGGGACCCAGTACTTC
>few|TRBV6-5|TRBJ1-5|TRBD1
CASSSLQGSNQPQHF
TGTGCCAGCAGTTCCCTACAGGGGAGCAATCAGCCCCAGCATTTT
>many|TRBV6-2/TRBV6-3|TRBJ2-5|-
CASGPREQETQYF
TGTGCCAGCGGTCCCAGGGAACAAGAGACCCAGTACTTC
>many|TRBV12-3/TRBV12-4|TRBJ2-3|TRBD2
CASSQTSGSHTQYF
TGTGCCAGCAGTCAGACTAGCGGGTCGCATACGCAGTATTTT
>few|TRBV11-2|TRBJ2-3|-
CASKPGGFATDTQYF
TGTGCCAGCAAACCCGGGGGCTTTGCCACAGATACGCAGTATTTT
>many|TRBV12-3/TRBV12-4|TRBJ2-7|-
CASSLVSGVEQYF
TGTGCCAGCAGTTTGGTATCAGGGGTCGAGCAGTACTTC
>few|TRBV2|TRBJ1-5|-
CASSEGVQDNQPQHF
TGTGCCAGCAGTGAAGGGGTCCAGGACAATCAGCCCCAGCATTTT
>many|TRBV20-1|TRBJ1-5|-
CSARDRGQPQHF
TGCAGTGCTAGAGATCGAGGCCAGCCCCAGCATTTT
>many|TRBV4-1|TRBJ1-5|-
CASSQEGRANQPQHF
TGCGCCAGCAGCCAAGAGGGCAGGGCGAACCAGCCCCAGCATTTT
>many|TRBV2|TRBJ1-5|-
CASSEWSVRVIQPQHF
TGTGCCAGCAGTGAGTGGAGTGTACGTGTTATTCAGCCCCAGCATTTT
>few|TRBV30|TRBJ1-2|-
CAWRIGISAYTF
TGTGCCTGGAGAATCGGCATCTCCGCCTACACCTTC